This entry features one T cell receptor beta chain sequence. The antigen is unknown. The source of the sample is a study of Ad26.COV2.S vaccination and SARS-CoV-2 variants. Turning to the study itself: Among those in the COV1001 Ad26.COV2.S trial arm was the donor. Study conclusions and caveats: Analyses of TCR breadth and depth may have underestimated total T cell responses. Vaccine and placebo recipients had comparable breadth of non-spike TCRs.

From germline, CDR1 is LNHDA and CDR2 SQIVND (reference sequence). The CDR3 contains 17 residues. Between the trimmed V and J ends, which lost 3 bases and 0 bases, there was a span of 15 bases. Described treatment: around 19 received Ad26.COV2.S at low or high dose, single or two shots; five or six received placebo; per-sample allocation not given. The study sampled participants on day 63 after the first vaccine or placebo injection. At a Boston site, the person donating was an adult of 18-55 years. The repertoire was sequenced with immunoSEQ multiplex PCR; TCRdb's copy has only in-frame clones and lacks some. This sample has 200,000 to 250,000 clones; 70% to 90% occur once, and the top ten carry roughly 10%.

Sequencing was performed on peripheral blood, taken in a trial of Ad26.COV2.S vaccine versus placebo. The chain recombines TRBV19 with TRBJ1-3; D not resolved. The clonotype comes from a person between 18 and 59 years old who received the Ad26.COV2.S COVID-19 vaccine or a placebo. Here the CDR3 DNA reads TGTGCCAGTAGTATTCGGACCGCTGCTAGCTCTGGAAACACCATATATTTT. It specifies CASSIRTAASSGNTIYF.